Presented here are 17 T cell receptor beta chains from one specimen sequenced in a study of OX40 agonist ivuxolimab in advanced cancers. Clones were sequenced by immunoSEQ multiplex PCR, and TCRdb holds only the in-frame ones, with some missing. The sample consists of tens of thousands of clones, about nine tenths of them appearing once. This material consisted of CD4+ or CD8+ T cells sorted from blood, taken in a trial of the OX40 agonist ivuxolimab. The receptors stem from an adult with an advanced solid tumor such as melanoma, head and neck, liver or kidney cancer.

V usage is TRBV20-1 and J usage is TRBJ1-1; 7 bases are shared with TRBD1. V dropped 3 bases and J dropped 11; count of bases not matched to a gene: 6. The CDR3 is 11 amino acids. Germline V CDR1 and CDR2: DFQATT, SNEGSKA (reference sequence). The CDR3 DNA is TGCAGTGCTAGCATAGACAGGGTTGCTTTCTTT. It codes for CSASIDRVAFF.

The chain is built from TRBV9 and TRBJ2-2, with D uncertain. Germline values: CDR1 SGDLS, CDR2 YYNGEE. The ends were cut back, 1 base at V and 6 bases at J, with 10 bases in the middle. This CDR3 has 14 amino acids. The CDR3 DNA follows: TGTGCCAGCAGCGTATTAGGATCCGCCGGGGAGCTGTTTTTT. This codes for CASSVLGSAGELFF.

The chain links TRBV27 to TRBJ2-1, with TRBD2 identical over 11 bases. The junction had 12 bases not matched to a gene; V was cut back by 4 bases and J by 1 base. CDR1 and CDR2 (germline): MNHEY, SMNVEV (reference sequence). The CDR3 covers 19 residues. The CDR3 is CASSSGLAAPRGSYNEQFF. CDR3 nucleotide sequence: TGTGCCAGCAGTTCGGGACTAGCGGCACCCAGAGGGTCCTACAATGAGCAGTTCTTC.

In this sample, this clone turned up once. The chain employs TRBV14 and TRBJ2-7, with D tentatively TRBD2 (7 bases). CDR1 and CDR2 (germline): SGHDN, FVKESK. The CDR3 has 15 amino acids. Trimming shortened V by 4 bases and J by 6 bases, and 19 bases separated the two germline ends. The CDR3, as DNA: TGTGCCAGCAGCCCCCTCCGGGGGGCAATCCCCGAGCAGTACTTC. It is translated as CASSPLRGAIPEQYF.

Only one count was recorded for this clone. V and J are TRBV9 and TRBJ2-5; the D is unclear. V was shortened by 0 bases and J by 2 bases, with 8 bases between the two germline ends. This CDR3 contains 14 residues. The germline CDR1 and CDR2 sequences are SGDLS and YYNGEE. This CDR3 reads CASSVGHRQETQYF. The CDR3 nucleotides read TGTGCCAGCAGCGTAGGTCACAGACAAGAGACCCAGTACTTC.

This chain connects TRBV7-3 to TRBJ1-2; D is unclear. V was shortened by 3 bases and J by 7 bases, with 18 bases between the two germline ends. Germline-derived CDR1 and CDR2 are SGHTA and FQGTGA. The CDR3 covers 15 residues. CDR3 loop: CASSFSPSPKGGYTF. Here the CDR3 DNA reads TGTGCCAGCAGCTTTAGCCCCTCTCCCAAAGGTGGCTACACCTTC. Combining the CDR3 with reference TRBV7-3 and TRBJ1-2 gives the whole variable domain GAGVSQTPSNKVTEKGKYVELRCDPISGHTALYWYRQSLGQGPEFLIYFQGTGAADDSGLPNDRFFAVRPEGSVSTLKIQRTERGDSAVYLCASSFSPSPKGGYTFGSGTRLTVV.

V and J are TRBV10-2 and TRBJ1-5; 7 positions match TRBD1. Germline V gene sequence: CDR1 WSHSY, CDR2 SAAADI. The CDR3 has 15 residues. Trimming cost V 4 bases and J 3 bases; bases outside gene matches: 6. This chain's CDR3 is CASSGTGAFNQPQHF. The CDR3 region has the DNA TGCGCCAGCAGTGGAACAGGGGCTTTCAATCAGCCCCAGCATTTT.

The chain couples TRBV7-2 to TRBJ2-2; D may be TRBD1 (5 bases). Germline V gives CDR1 SGHTA, CDR2 FQGNSA. Trimming took 1 base from V and 6 from J, leaving 12 bases between them. The CDR3 spans 15 residues. This CDR3 reads CASSLGGLVAGELFF. As DNA, the CDR3 is TGTGCCAGCAGCTTAGGGGGCCTAGTCGCCGGGGAGCTGTTTTTT.

V is TRBV7-6 and J is TRBJ2-5; TRBD2 matches at 8 bases. The CDR3 has 16 amino acids. Trimming cost V 5 bases and J 5 bases; bases outside gene matches: 13. Germline values: CDR1 SGHVS, CDR2 FNYEAQ. DNA of the CDR3: TGTGCCAGCAGCCCCCGGGTAGCGGGATTTGGGGAGACCCAGTACTTC. Translation: CASSPRVAGFGETQYF. Based on the CDR3 plus reference TRBV7-6 and TRBJ2-5, the full variable domain is GAGVSQSPRYKVTKRGQDVALRCDPISGHVSLYWYRQALGQGPEFLTYFNYEAQQDKSGLPNDRFSAERPEGSISTLTIQRTEQRDSAMYRCASSPRVAGFGETQYFGPGTRLLVL.

Regarding this clone: The sample has other DNA sequences that encode this CDR3 too. This chain uses TRBV5-1 with TRBJ2-1, with 11 bases fitting TRBD1. The CDR3 consists of 13 residues. Germline CDR1 and CDR2: SGHRS and YFSETQ. Germline trimming cut 7 bases from V and 9 bases from J; bases unmatched to any gene: 6. The CDR3 region is CASWGTGGREQFF. CDR3 nucleotides: TGCGCCAGCTGGGGGACAGGGGGGCGTGAGCAGTTCTTC.

The chain combines TRBV28 with TRBJ2-2; 8 bases align to TRBD2. The CDR3 has 17 amino acids. Germline CDR1 MDHEN, CDR2 SYDVKM. Germline trimming cut 2 bases from V and 4 bases from J; bases unmatched to any gene: 9. The CDR3 DNA sequence: TGTGCCAGCAGTTTAGTATGGGTAGCGGGAATCACCGGGGAGCTGTTTTTT. Its protein product is CASSLVWVAGITGELFF.

The rearrangement uses TRBV7-9 and TRBJ2-3, with D possibly TRBD2 on 6 matching bases. Trimming removed 4 bases at V and 1 base at J, with 21 bases between. The CDR3 runs 18 residues. Germline assignment: CDR1 SEHNR and CDR2 FQNEAQ (reference sequence). CDR3 nucleotide sequence: TGTGCCAGCAGCTCATTCCGGGAGTCTCTGGCCCGCACAGATACGCAGTATTTT. It is translated as CASSSFRESLARTDTQYF.

CDR3 protein: CASSTGQGASGNTIYF. In nucleotides, the CDR3 is TGCGCCAGCAGCACGGGACAGGGGGCTAGTGGAAACACCATATATTTT. The chain has TRBV5-1 and TRBJ1-3; 12 positions agree with TRBD1. The CDR3 consists of 16 residues. J lost 3 bases, V lost 4 bases, and 5 bases had no gene match. Germline V gene lookup returns CDR1 SGHRS and CDR2 YFSETQ.

The chain has TRBV11-2 and TRBJ2-5, with 9 bases fitting TRBD2. The junction had 8 bases not matched to a gene; V was cut back by 1 base and J by 5 bases. CDR3 length: 16 amino acids. Germline CDR1 is SGHAT and CDR2 is FQNNGV. CDR3 residues: CASSLVPAGGGETQYF. The CDR3 DNA sequence: TGTGCCAGCAGCTTAGTTCCAGCGGGAGGCGGTGAGACCCAGTACTTC.

V is TRBV28 and J is TRBJ2-7, with D uncertain. This CDR3 has 14 amino acids. V was shortened by 8 bases and J by 6 bases, with 20 bases between the two germline ends. The germline CDR1 and CDR2 sequences are MDHEN and SYDVKM. The CDR3 here is CASAKQRGLLEQYF. CDR3 sequence (DNA): TGTGCCAGCGCGAAACAGCGAGGCCTCCTCGAGCAGTACTTC.

The chain links TRBV6-6 to TRBJ2-7; no reliable D call. V was pared by 0 bases and J by 4 bases, with 10 bases between. Germline loops: CDR1 MNHNY, CDR2 SVGAGI (reference sequence). The CDR3 sequence is 14 residues long. CDR3 sequence: CASSYSLAEYEQYF. CDR3 DNA sequence: TGTGCCAGCAGTTACTCGCTGGCAGAGTACGAGCAGTACTTC.

This sequence joins TRBV6-5 and TRBJ2-7; possibly TRBD1 for D (7 bases). Germline V gene sequence: CDR1 MNHEY, CDR2 SVGAGI. V was clipped by 6 bases and J by 1 base, with 13 bases between them. The CDR3 has 14 amino acids. CDR3 sequence reads: CASRRDSGSYEQYF. In DNA, the CDR3 is TGTGCCAGCAGACGGGACAGCGGGTCCTACGAGCAGTACTTC.